The 21 T cell receptor beta chains listed next were all sequenced from one sample in a study of CD8+CD57+ T cells in acquired aplastic anemia. The template for TCR beta VDJ and CDR3 sequence profiling was genomic DNA. TCRdb reanalysed the reads using MiXCR and keeps one entry per CDR3 protein. Of around 180,000 distinct CDR3 sequences listed, around 66% are singletons. Specimen: sorted CD4+, CD8+, or CD8+CD57+ T cells (not recorded which) from PBMCs. The receptors stem from a human donor with severe aplastic anemia or a healthy control (not recorded which).

V and J are TRBV7-9 and TRBJ1-6; TRBD1 matches at 8 bases. V was clipped by 1 base and J by 10 bases; unmatched bases: 9. CDR3 size: 16 residues. Germline CDR1 and CDR2: SEHNR and FQNEAQ (reference sequence). In nucleotides, the CDR3 is TGTGCCAGCAGCTTAGGTGCAGGGGGCGCCTTCTCACCCCTCCACTTT. Its translation: CASSLGAGGAFSPLHF.

CDR3 residues: CASSVEGSNSPLHF. CDR3 nucleotide sequence: TGTGCCAGCAGCGTCGAAGGATCTAATTCACCCCTCCACTTT. V usage is TRBV9 and J usage is TRBJ1-6; D is ambiguous. V lost 2 bases, J lost 6 bases, and 9 bases lay in between. The length of the CDR3 is 14 residues. Germline V gene data show CDR1 as SGDLS and CDR2 as YYNGEE.

Ten or more counts support this clonotype. The rearrangement links TRBV19 to TRBJ2-1, with D uncertain. V lost 3 bases, J lost 9 bases, and 18 bases lay in between. This CDR3 has 15 amino acids. Germline values: CDR1 LNHDA, CDR2 SQIVND (reference sequence). The CDR3 DNA follows: TGTGCCAGTAGTATTGGTCTCGGGTCGTCCAGTGAGCAGTTCTTC. This gives the protein CASSIGLGSSSEQFF.

The chain has TRBV7-2 and TRBJ2-4, with D perhaps given as TRBD1 or TRBD2 (6 bases each). V lost 1 base and J 3 bases, leaving 10 bases between the germline ends. CDR1 and CDR2 (germline): SGHTA, FQGNSA. CDR3 length equals 15 residues. CDR3 in amino acids: CASSLDGGGKNIQYF. CDR3 bases: TGTGCCAGCAGCTTAGATGGAGGGGGCAAAAACATTCAGTACTTC.

In this sample, this clonotype turned up many times. The V call is TRBV2, the J call TRBJ1-1; a possible D gene is TRBD1 (5 bases). The CDR3 loop spans 14 amino acids. The V end was cut by 7 bases, the J end by 2 bases, with 14 bases between. Germline CDR1 reads SNHLY; CDR2 reads FYNNEI. In DNA, the CDR3 is TGTGCCAGCACCCTTTTAGACAGTAACACTGAAGCTTTCTTT. It encodes CASTLLDSNTEAFF.

V is TRBV2 and J is TRBJ2-5; D remains ambiguous. This CDR3 is built from 14 residues. In germline, CDR1 is SNHLY, CDR2 FYNNEI. Trimming cost V 4 bases and J 5 bases, with 14 bases left between them. CDR3 sequence: CASSVSSFGETQYF. CDR3 bases: TGTGCCAGCAGTGTTAGTTCTTTTGGTGAGACCCAGTACTTC.

This sequence joins TRBV14 and TRBJ2-1; 7 bases agree with TRBD2. Trimming removed 1 base from V and 9 bases from J; junction bases left unmatched: 9. The CDR3 totals 15 residues. From germline, CDR1 is SGHDN and CDR2 FVKESK. The CDR3 loop is CASSQASGGGGEQFF. In DNA form, the CDR3 reads TGTGCCAGCAGCCAAGCCAGCGGCGGGGGAGGTGAGCAGTTCTTC. The full variable domain, rest sourced from reference TRBV14 and TRBJ2-1, is EAGVTQFPSHSVIEKGQTVTLRCDPISGHDNLYWYRRVMGKEIKFLLHFVKESKQDESGMPNNRFLAERTGGTYSTLKVQPAELEDSGVYFCASSQASGGGGEQFFGPGTRLTVL.

This clonotype was observed at least ten times. This chain links TRBV12-3 or TRBV12-4 with TRBJ1-6, with TRBD1 as a possible D gene (5 bases). Trimming removed 2 bases from V and 11 bases from J, with 16 bases in between. The CDR3 contains 15 residues. CDR3 region: CASSLSGQGLAPLHF. CDR3 nucleotide sequence: TGTGCCAGCAGTTTATCGGGGCAGGGTCTTGCACCCCTCCACTTT.

The CDR3 spells CASSDRGREYEQYF. For the CDR3, the DNA is TGTGCCAGCAGCGATCGAGGCAGGGAGTACGAGCAGTACTTC. This rearrangement joins TRBV9 to TRBJ2-7, with D perhaps being TRBD1 or TRBD2 (5 bases each). V lost 3 bases to trimming and J lost 4 bases, with 14 bases between them. The CDR3 sequence is 14 residues long. Germline-derived CDR1 and CDR2 are SGDLS and YYNGEE.

V usage is TRBV18 and J usage is TRBJ1-2; no firm D call. CDR1 is KGHSH and CDR2 is LQKENI in the germline V gene. Trimming cost V 3 bases and J 3 bases, with 8 bases left between them. CDR3 length equals 13 residues. The CDR3 loop is CASSPKSDYGYTF. In DNA form, the CDR3 reads TGTGCCAGCTCACCGAAGAGTGACTATGGCTACACCTTC.

On this clonotype itself: This likely comes from a read error, as the CDR3 has no conserved phenylalanine or tryptophan at its end. No DNA is shown, since the ends of the CDR3 on it are uncertain; the CDR3 is the one TCRdb lists. CDR3 region: CASSLTGWYQETQSS. The chain is built from TRBV7-9 and TRBJ2-5. Germline CDR1 SEHNR, CDR2 FQNEAQ (reference sequence). The CDR3 length equals 15 residues, ends included.

The V gene is TRBV29-1, the J gene TRBJ1-3; D is unclear. V lost 0 bases to trimming and J lost 1 base, with 16 bases between them. This CDR3 has 17 amino acids. Germline CDR1 SQVTM, CDR2 ANQGSEA. The CDR3, as DNA: TGCAGCGTTGAAGATGCGAAGGAAAAGAGTTCTGGAAACACCATATATTTT. Its protein is CSVEDAKEKSSGNTIYF.

This clonotype was observed at least ten times. V usage is TRBV30 and J usage is TRBJ2-7; 7 bases map to TRBD1. Germline CDR1 GTSNPN, CDR2 SVGIG (reference sequence). Losses at the gene ends were 5 bases for V and 6 bases for J; bases not matched to a gene: 13. CDR3 length equals 14 residues. CDR3 nucleotide sequence: TGTGCCTGGCGACCCGACAGGGAATGGGGCGAGCAGTACTTC. Protein sequence: CAWRPDREWGEQYF.

The chain combines TRBV7-3 with TRBJ1-2; no definite D call. Germline CDR1 reads SGHTA; CDR2 reads FQGTGA. V lost 5 bases to trimming and J lost 7 bases, with 14 bases between them. This CDR3 is built from 13 residues. CDR3 DNA sequence: TGTGCCAGCAGCGGACCGAATGAATCTGGCTACACCTTC. This codes for CASSGPNESGYTF.

The chain employs TRBV19 and TRBJ1-2; maybe TRBD1 (6 bases). With 3 bases removed from V and 5 bases from J, the gap between germline ends came to 16 bases. Germline V gene lookup returns CDR1 LNHDA and CDR2 SQIVND (reference sequence). The CDR3 spans 15 residues. CDR3 coding DNA: TGTGCCAGTAGTATCAAACAGGGAGGTCGATATGGCTACACCTTC. Its protein is CASSIKQGGRYGYTF.

The chain couples TRBV20-1 to TRBJ1-1; weak D call: TRBD1 (6 bases). The CDR3 consists of 14 residues. Germline loops: CDR1 DFQATT, CDR2 SNEGSKA (reference sequence). V dropped 0 bases and J dropped 3 bases, with 11 bases sitting between them. For the CDR3, the DNA is TGCAGTGCTAGAGATCAGGGGAAGGACACTGAAGCTTTCTTT. Protein: CSARDQGKDTEAFF.

Concerning this clonotype: An end of the junction differs from the germline gene, which may be a read error. This chain connects TRBV5-1 to TRBJ2-1, with no clear D. This CDR3 is 11 amino acids long. Germline-derived CDR1 and CDR2 are SGHRS and YFSETQ. This CDR3 reads CASSSGPVAFF. The CDR3 DNA is TGTGCCAGCAGCTCCGGGCCTGTGGCGTTCTTC.

In its sample, this clonotype was seen a few times. The chain recombines TRBV9 with TRBJ1-2; D is undetermined. Trimming stripped 0 bases from V and 8 bases from J, with 11 bases between. The CDR3 totals 13 residues. Germline loops: CDR1 SGDLS, CDR2 YYNGEE. The CDR3 sequence is CASSVASQAGYTF. In DNA form, the CDR3 reads TGTGCCAGCAGCGTAGCAAGCCAAGCGGGCTACACCTTC. Complete variable domain (other parts from reference TRBV9 and TRBJ1-2): DSGVTQTPKHLITATGQRVTLRCSPRSGDLSVYWYQQSLDQGLQFLIQYYNGEERAKGNILERFSAQQFPDLHSELNLSSLELGDSALYFCASSVASQAGYTFGSGTRLTVV.

This rearrangement joins TRBV19 to TRBJ2-7, with a weak D call TRBD1 (6 bases). The germline V gene has CDR1 LNHDA and CDR2 SQIVND (reference sequence). CDR3 length: 13 residues. V lost 4 bases, J lost 2 bases, and 9 bases lay in between. The CDR3 spells CASSNRVAYEQYF. CDR3 nucleotide sequence: TGTGCCAGTAGTAACAGGGTGGCCTACGAGCAGTACTTC.

This clonotype was recorded many times. CDR3 protein: CSPRINYGYTF. In DNA form, the CDR3 reads TGCAGTCCGAGGATTAACTATGGCTACACCTTC. The chain joins TRBV20-1 to TRBJ1-2; unclear D gene. Germline CDR1 DFQATT, CDR2 SNEGSKA (reference sequence). The ends were cut back, 8 bases at V and 1 base at J, with 8 bases in the middle. The CDR3 contains 11 residues.

The chain uses TRBV9 and TRBJ2-1; TRBD2 is a possible D gene (6 bases). Germline V CDR1 and CDR2: SGDLS, YYNGEE. The V gene lost 5 bases and the J gene lost 3 bases, with 12 bases spanning the gap. The CDR3 is 14 residues long. The CDR3 reads CASSGGQSYNEQFF. In DNA form, the CDR3 reads TGTGCCAGCAGTGGAGGGCAGAGCTACAATGAGCAGTTCTTC.